Below, 6 T cell receptor beta chains from the same sample are listed, as sequenced in a study of blood T cell repertoires in COVID-19. TCRdb's table, derived via immunoSEQ multiplex PCR, lists solely in-frame clones and lacks some. Found here are approximately 330,000 clones, 85% to 90% of them singletons; the top ten hold about 8.4%. Sequences were obtained from PBMCs or T cells enriched from blood (not recorded which). Source of these receptors: a woman younger than 45 who had recovered from COVID-19.

This chain connects TRBV11-2 to TRBJ1-1; TRBD1 agrees at 7 bases. V shed 4 bases, J shed 8 bases, and the junction held 22 bases outside the gene matches. Germline-derived CDR1 and CDR2 are SGHAT and FQNNGV. The CDR3 runs 18 residues. The CDR3 region is CASSSRPKKNRQGIEAFF. The CDR3, as DNA: TGTGCCAGCAGCTCCCGACCCAAAAAAAATAGACAGGGTATCGAAGCTTTCTTT.

The V gene is TRBV7-9, the J gene TRBJ1-2; the match to TRBD1 covers 8 bases. CDR1 and CDR2 (germline): SEHNR, FQNEAQ (reference sequence). The V gene end was trimmed by 1 base and the J gene end by 4 bases; junction bases not matched to a gene: 5. This CDR3 has 15 residues. The CDR3 sequence is CASSLDRTGFYGYTF. CDR3 sequence (DNA): TGTGCCAGCAGCTTAGATCGGACAGGGTTCTATGGCTACACCTTC. The full variable domain, in which reference TRBV7-9 and TRBJ1-2 provide the parts outside the CDR3, is DTGVSQNPRHKITKRGQNVTFRCDPISEHNRLYWYRQTLGQGPEFLTYFQNEAQLEKSRLLSDRFSAERPKGSFSTLEIQRTEQGDSAMYLCASSLDRTGFYGYTFGSGTRLTVV.

The V and J genes are TRBV11-2 and TRBJ1-4; D unclear. The CDR3 loop spans 12 amino acids. Germline values: CDR1 SGHAT, CDR2 FQNNGV. Trimming took 0 bases from V and 8 from J, leaving 4 bases between them. CDR3 sequence: CASSLDSEKLFF. The CDR3 nucleotides read TGTGCCAGCAGCTTAGATAGCGAAAAACTGTTTTTT.

The chain couples TRBV6-5 to TRBJ2-1, with TRBD1 identical over 9 bases. The ends lost 8 bases at V and 7 bases at J; junction bases unmatched: 9. CDR1 and CDR2 (germline): MNHEY, SVGAGI. The length of the CDR3 is 14 residues. The CDR3 region is CASGLGQGENEQFF. The CDR3 nucleotides read TGTGCCAGCGGCTTGGGACAGGGAGAAAATGAGCAGTTCTTC.

The gene calls are TRBV5-8 and TRBJ1-5, with 7 bases identical to TRBD1. The CDR3 runs 15 residues. The J segment lost 0 bases and the V segment lost 5 bases, leaving 5 bases of the junction unmatched. Per the germline V gene, CDR1 is SGHTS and CDR2 is YDEGEE. The DNA for the CDR3 is TGTGCCAGCAGACCGACAGGGTATAGCAATCAGCCCCAGCATTTT. Its protein is CASRPTGYSNQPQHF.

The genes are TRBV15 and TRBJ1-1; D unclear. Germline CDR1 and CDR2: LNHNV and YYDKDF (reference sequence). The CDR3 totals 13 residues. Trimming removed 0 bases at V and 7 bases at J, with 9 bases between. CDR3 bases: TGTGCCACCAGCAGAGATCACCAGGTTGAAGCTTTCTTT. The encoded protein is CATSRDHQVEAFF.